Listed below are T cell receptor beta chains from one sample, sequenced in a study of CD8+CD57+ T cells in acquired aplastic anemia. TCRdb reanalysed the reads using MiXCR and keeps one entry per CDR3 protein. The data show about 240,000 distinct CDR3 sequences, around 43% seen once. The sequencing input was sorted CD4+, CD8+, or CD8+CD57+ T cells (not recorded which) from PBMCs. Receptor source: a human donor with aplastic anemia. CDR3s leave out the opening cysteine and the closing phenylalanine or tryptophan. The order of the fields is D gene, V gene, J gene, CDR3 protein. The D gene is left open where the match is weak.

d_call: TRBD1; v_call: TRBV7-9; j_call: TRBJ1-1; cdr3_aa: ASSPSGSGTAAF
d_call: TRBD1; v_call: TRBV7-3; j_call: TRBJ1-6; cdr3_aa: ASSSTGTGNNSPLH
d_call: TRBD2; v_call: TRBV10-3; j_call: TRBJ2-1; cdr3_aa: AISGTSGNNEQF
d_call: NA; v_call: TRBV2; j_call: TRBJ1-6; cdr3_aa: ASSPKLH
d_call: NA; v_call: TRBV20-1; j_call: TRBJ2-1; cdr3_aa: SARWTGDLYNEQF
d_call: NA; v_call: TRBV10-3; j_call: TRBJ2-3; cdr3_aa: ATYGADTQY
d_call: TRBD1; v_call: TRBV28; j_call: TRBJ2-7; cdr3_aa: ASSRQGWQY
d_call: NA; v_call: TRBV27; j_call: TRBJ2-7; cdr3_aa: ASSLETEPYEQY
d_call: NA; v_call: TRBV7-2; j_call: TRBJ2-7; cdr3_aa: ASSLTTAYEQY
d_call: TRBD2; v_call: TRBV7-7; j_call: TRBJ2-5; cdr3_aa: ASSLETSGGQETQY
d_call: TRBD2; v_call: TRBV6-6; j_call: TRBJ2-5; cdr3_aa: ASSYSGRWTRVQETQY
d_call: TRBD1; v_call: TRBV7-9; j_call: TRBJ1-2; cdr3_aa: ASSSIQGKDYGYT
d_call: TRBD1; v_call: TRBV9; j_call: TRBJ1-2; cdr3_aa: ASSEGQGAPGYGYT
d_call: TRBD1; v_call: TRBV14; j_call: TRBJ2-7; cdr3_aa: ASSQDGQGMDEQY
d_call: NA; v_call: TRBV9; j_call: TRBJ1-1; cdr3_aa: ASSFDWGVNAEAF
d_call: NA; v_call: TRBV6-5; j_call: TRBJ1-3; cdr3_aa: ASSPGAMAGNTIY
d_call: NA; v_call: TRBV4-1; j_call: TRBJ2-7; cdr3_aa: ASSPISRGVYYEQY
d_call: TRBD1; v_call: TRBV29-1; j_call: TRBJ1-2; cdr3_aa: SVENAGQYNYGYT
d_call: TRBD1; v_call: TRBV7-2; j_call: TRBJ2-2; cdr3_aa: ASSLRDRGLF
d_call: NA; v_call: TRBV20-1; j_call: TRBJ2-3; cdr3_aa: SARKEKDTQY
d_call: NA; v_call: TRBV12-3/TRBV12-4; j_call: TRBJ1-5; cdr3_aa: ASSFFADNQPQH
d_call: NA; v_call: TRBV5-1; j_call: TRBJ2-1; cdr3_aa: ASSLFSNEQF
d_call: NA; v_call: TRBV19; j_call: TRBJ1-1; cdr3_aa: ASSNTGFMNTEAF
d_call: NA; v_call: TRBV7-9; j_call: TRBJ1-2; cdr3_aa: ASSSNRDPKGYGYT
d_call: NA; v_call: TRBV5-1; j_call: TRBJ2-5; cdr3_aa: ASSYQGDVGGARETQY
d_call: TRBD1; v_call: TRBV27; j_call: TRBJ1-5; cdr3_aa: ASSLRRTGAYYNEPQH
d_call: TRBD1; v_call: TRBV7-9; j_call: TRBJ1-1; cdr3_aa: ASSSGGGGTEAF
d_call: TRBD1; v_call: TRBV9; j_call: TRBJ1-2; cdr3_aa: ASSVVDRDYGYT
d_call: NA; v_call: TRBV6-5; j_call: TRBJ2-3; cdr3_aa: ASSYSSTITDTQY
d_call: NA; v_call: TRBV5-1; j_call: TRBJ2-3; cdr3_aa: ASSLAGGFDTDTQY
d_call: NA; v_call: TRBV29-1; j_call: TRBJ2-1; cdr3_aa: SAEFPDPKAPQF
d_call: NA; v_call: TRBV14; j_call: TRBJ2-7; cdr3_aa: ASSLSVAPWEQY
d_call: TRBD2; v_call: TRBV2; j_call: TRBJ2-1; cdr3_aa: ASMLAGENNEQF
d_call: NA; v_call: TRBV11-1; j_call: TRBJ2-7; cdr3_aa: ASSLLQGSSYEQY
d_call: NA; v_call: TRBV10-2; j_call: TRBJ2-7; cdr3_aa: ASSEGGGAEYEQC
d_call: TRBD1; v_call: TRBV30; j_call: TRBJ1-1; cdr3_aa: AWSVLGGYTEAF
d_call: NA; v_call: TRBV9; j_call: TRBJ1-6; cdr3_aa: ASSEEGAPLH
d_call: NA; v_call: TRBV15; j_call: TRBJ2-3; cdr3_aa: ATSPGYTDTQY
d_call: NA; v_call: TRBV7-9; j_call: TRBJ1-1; cdr3_aa: ASSLAGAKYTEAF
d_call: NA; v_call: TRBV4-2; j_call: TRBJ1-5; cdr3_aa: ASSQVFDSGNQPQH
d_call: NA; v_call: TRBV15; j_call: TRBJ2-5; cdr3_aa: ATSRGGGGQETQY
d_call: TRBD2; v_call: TRBV6-5; j_call: TRBJ2-3; cdr3_aa: ASSYSPGSGRVTDTQY
d_call: NA; v_call: TRBV30; j_call: TRBJ1-2; cdr3_aa: AWIEFNYGYT
d_call: NA; v_call: TRBV7-9; j_call: TRBJ2-2; cdr3_aa: ASSPWDTGELF
d_call: NA; v_call: TRBV2; j_call: TRBJ1-3; cdr3_aa: ASSELGPRSGNTIY
d_call: TRBD1; v_call: TRBV14; j_call: TRBJ2-5; cdr3_aa: ASSQVTGFRETQY
d_call: NA; v_call: TRBV9; j_call: TRBJ2-1; cdr3_aa: ASSVGTTSYNEQF
d_call: TRBD1; v_call: TRBV19; j_call: TRBJ1-2; cdr3_aa: ASSTLRQGDYGYT
d_call: NA; v_call: TRBV11-2; j_call: TRBJ1-4; cdr3_aa: ASSRGFAATNEKLF
d_call: NA; v_call: TRBV10-3; j_call: TRBJ1-6; cdr3_aa: AISESSRQHIRLPLH
d_call: NA; v_call: TRBV15; j_call: TRBJ1-1; cdr3_aa: ATSRAVDRTEAF
d_call: NA; v_call: TRBV10-3; j_call: TRBJ2-7; cdr3_aa: AISESDTRDPYEQY
d_call: NA; v_call: TRBV7-8; j_call: TRBJ2-5; cdr3_aa: ASSLNALETQY
d_call: TRBD1; v_call: TRBV5-6; j_call: TRBJ2-7; cdr3_aa: ASSLGTGVGLYEQY
d_call: TRBD1; v_call: TRBV30; j_call: TRBJ1-6; cdr3_aa: AWSVQGESSPLH
d_call: NA; v_call: TRBV7-9; j_call: TRBJ1-3; cdr3_aa: ASSLGPGRYSGNTIY
d_call: TRBD2; v_call: TRBV10-3; j_call: TRBJ2-1; cdr3_aa: AISWTSGHYNEQF
d_call: NA; v_call: TRBV20-1; j_call: TRBJ2-5; cdr3_aa: SARDAWSQETQY
d_call: NA; v_call: TRBV10-1; j_call: TRBJ2-7; cdr3_aa: ASSEWDREQY
d_call: NA; v_call: TRBV6-2/TRBV6-3; j_call: TRBJ2-2; cdr3_aa: ASSYSIAGGNTGELF